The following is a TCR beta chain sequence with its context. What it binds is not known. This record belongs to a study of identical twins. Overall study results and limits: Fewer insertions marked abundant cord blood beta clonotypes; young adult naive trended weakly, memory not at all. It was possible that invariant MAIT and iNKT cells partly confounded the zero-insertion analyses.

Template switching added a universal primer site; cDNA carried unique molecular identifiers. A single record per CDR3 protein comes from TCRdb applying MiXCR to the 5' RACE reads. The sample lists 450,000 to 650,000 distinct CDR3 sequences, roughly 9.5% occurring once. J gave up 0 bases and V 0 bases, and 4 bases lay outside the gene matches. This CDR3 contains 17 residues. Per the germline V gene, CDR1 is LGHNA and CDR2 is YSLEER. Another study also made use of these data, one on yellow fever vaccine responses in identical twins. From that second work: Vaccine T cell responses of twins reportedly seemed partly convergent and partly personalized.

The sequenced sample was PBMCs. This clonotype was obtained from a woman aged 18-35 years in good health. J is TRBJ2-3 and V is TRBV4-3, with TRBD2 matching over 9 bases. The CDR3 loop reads CASSQDRSGGSTDTQYF. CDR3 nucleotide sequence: TGCGCCAGCAGCCAAGATCGGAGCGGGGGGAGCACAGATACGCAGTATTTT.